These 22 T cell receptor beta chains were all obtained from the same sample, sequenced in a study of CXCR3-negative and CXCR3-positive naive CD8 T cells. The study made its TRB cDNA libraries by 5' RACE, adding UMI labels. Using the 5' RACE reads, TCRdb records one entry per CDR3 protein without DNA. This table lists 100,000 to 150,000 distinct CDR3 sequences. The sample comprised naive CXCR3- CD8+ T cells from blood. As for subset: CD45RO-CCR7+CD27+CD95- naive CD8+ T cells lacking CXCR3 (TNR3-). The receptors stem from a human donor in good health. Some clones in this sample may be carry-over from other donors' samples.

The V call is TRBV5-1, the J call TRBJ2-1; TCRdb indicates TRBD2, and absent DNA this call remains unverified. This CDR3 region has 16 residues. The germline CDR1 and CDR2 sequences are SGHRS and YFSETQ. CDR3 sequence reads: CASSWTSGKVYNEQFF.

The rearrangement uses TRBV4-1 and TRBJ2-2; the TCRdb D gene call, TRBD1, has no DNA to confirm it. This CDR3 contains 16 residues. The germline gives CDR1 MGHRA, CDR2 YSYEKL. The CDR3 region is CASSQAQAGPTGELFF.

CDR3 region: CASSQDPGDYGYTF. V gene TRBV4-3 combines with J gene TRBJ1-2; there is no DNA to check the TCRdb D call of TRBD1. Germline loops: CDR1 LGHNA, CDR2 YSLEER. The CDR3 runs 14 residues.

CDR3 sequence: CASSPATSYNEQFF. The rearrangement uses TRBV14 and TRBJ2-1; the D call from TCRdb, TRBD2, cannot be confirmed without DNA. The CDR3 loop spans 14 amino acids. Germline V lookup: CDR1 SGHDN, CDR2 FVKESK.

V gene TRBV20-1 combines with J gene TRBJ2-5; TCRdb returns TRBD1, unconfirmable since there is no DNA. The germline CDR1 and CDR2 sequences are DFQATT and SNEGSKA (reference sequence). This CDR3 is 14 amino acids long. The CDR3 region is CSARDLNGRETQYF.

The rearrangement joins TRBV7-6 to TRBJ2-7; lacking DNA, the TRBD2 call made by TCRdb goes unchecked. The V gene's germline CDR1 is SGHVS and CDR2 FNYEAQ. This CDR3 has 17 amino acids. The CDR3 protein is CASSPGGVAGDLREQYF.

The chain recombines TRBV5-1 with TRBJ1-1. Germline V gene data show CDR1 as SGHRS and CDR2 as YFSETQ. The CDR3 runs to 14 residues. The CDR3 loop is CASSLEWVNTEAFF.

This rearrangement joins TRBV4-2 to TRBJ2-7; TCRdb calls TRBD1, which cannot be checked without DNA. This CDR3 comprises 14 residues. Germline CDR1 reads LGHNA; CDR2 reads YNFKEQ. The CDR3 here is CASSQVQGIYEQYF.

The chain joins TRBV5-1 to TRBJ2-1; with no DNA, the TCRdb D assignment of TRBD1 cannot be verified. The CDR3 sequence is 19 residues long. Germline lookup yields CDR1 SGHRS and CDR2 YFSETQ. CDR3 residues: CASSLVVRVSGHHYNEQFF.

The CDR3 is CASSLLSSGSYNEQFF. The genes are TRBV5-5 and TRBJ2-1. The CDR3 sequence is 16 residues long. Per the germline V gene, CDR1 is SGHKS and CDR2 is YYEKEE (reference sequence).

This sequence joins TRBV29-1 and TRBJ2-1; the D call of TRBD2 rests on TCRdb alone, since no DNA is present to check it. Germline V CDR1 and CDR2: SQVTM, ANQGSEA. The CDR3 sequence is 14 residues long. CDR3 in amino acids: CSVVLADSYNEQFF.

The rearrangement links TRBV9 to TRBJ2-3. This CDR3 region has 14 residues. CDR1 and CDR2 from the germline V gene are SGDLS and YYNGEE. CDR3 protein: CASSVDRREDTQYF.

The chain has TRBV7-9 and TRBJ2-5; without DNA, the TCRdb call of TRBD2 cannot be checked. The germline V gene encodes CDR1 SEHNR and CDR2 FQNEAQ (reference sequence). This CDR3 has 13 amino acids. CDR3 in amino acids: CASRSLAEETQYF.

The chain employs TRBV7-2 and TRBJ2-2; as DNA is missing, the TRBD1 call by TCRdb cannot be tested. The CDR3 is 16 amino acids. Germline V CDR1 and CDR2: SGHTA, FQGNSA. CDR3 amino acids: CASSLRGQGTAGELFF.

The genes are TRBV4-1 and TRBJ1-1. CDR3 size: 13 residues. Germline V gives CDR1 MGHRA, CDR2 YSYEKL. CDR3 sequence: CASSLGSRTEAFF.

This rearrangement joins TRBV29-1 to TRBJ2-7; TCRdb outputs TRBD1, but without DNA this stays unchecked. CDR3 length: 12 residues. Germline CDR1 SQVTM, CDR2 ANQGSEA. The chain's CDR3 is CSAGEGANEQYF.

The rearrangement joins TRBV10-3 to TRBJ2-1; TCRdb selects TRBD1, and the lack of DNA leaves this call unchecked. Germline V gene data show CDR1 as ENHRY and CDR2 as SYGVKD. The CDR3 is made up of 15 amino acids. The CDR3 sequence is CAISGSGGGWGEQFF.

This rearrangement joins TRBV5-6 to TRBJ1-2; TCRdb gives TRBD1 as the D gene, but with no DNA this cannot be confirmed. The CDR3 has 15 residues. Germline V gene sequence: CDR1 SGHDT, CDR2 YYEEEE. The CDR3 spells CASSFGQGGKNGYTF. The variable domain in full, with the rest retrieved from reference TRBV5-6 and TRBJ1-2, is DAGVTQSPTHLIKTRGQQVTLRCSPKSGHDTVSWYQQALGQGPQFIFQYYEEEERQRGNFPDRFSGHQFPNYSSELNVNALLLGDSALYLCASSFGQGGKNGYTFGSGTRLTVV.

The chain combines TRBV7-9 with TRBJ1-4; TCRdb's D call of TRBD1 is untestable without DNA. Germline loops: CDR1 SEHNR, CDR2 FQNEAQ (reference sequence). CDR3 length: 17 amino acids. Here the CDR3 reads CASSSNRDSTTNEKLFF.

V usage is TRBV28 and J usage is TRBJ1-1; the TCRdb call, TRBD1, lacks DNA for checking. CDR3 length: 13 residues. From germline, CDR1 is MDHEN and CDR2 SYDVKM. The CDR3 sequence is CASSETGGTEAFF.

The J gene is TRBJ2-7, the V gene TRBV14; TCRdb lists TRBD2, though no DNA is available to test this call. The CDR3 runs 18 residues. Per the germline V gene, CDR1 is SGHDN and CDR2 is FVKESK. The CDR3 loop is CASRLRTSGGLSSYEQYF. The full variable domain, with the rest looked up from reference TRBV14 and TRBJ2-7, is EAGVTQFPSHSVIEKGQTVTLRCDPISGHDNLYWYRRVMGKEIKFLLHFVKESKQDESGMPNNRFLAERTGGTYSTLKVQPAELEDSGVYFCASRLRTSGGLSSYEQYFGPGTRLTVT.

The chain links TRBV28 to TRBJ2-7. Germline V gene sequence: CDR1 MDHEN, CDR2 SYDVKM. The CDR3 spans 11 residues. CDR3 region: CASSWTYEQYF.